The TCR beta chain under discussion was sequenced for a study of T cells in Graves' hyperthyroidism and ophthalmopathy. Study-level findings and limits: Among clonotypes expanded in thyroid above 0.001, most were also found in blood.

Many counts were recorded for this clonotype. Antigen: not known. This CDR3 comprises 14 residues. Looked up from germline, CDR1 is MDHEN and CDR2 is SYDVKM. After removal of 10 bases from V and 4 bases from J, the junction contained 8 bases not matched to a gene. TCR beta CDR3 regions were amplified from RNA transcripts. The primer set for the first-round RT-PCR of the TCR CDR3 was HTBI. Via MiXCR, TCRdb re-called the multiplex PCR reads, giving one row per CDR3 protein. The sample has around 600,000 distinct CDR3 sequences; about a sixth are singletons. A NOSPECS grade of at least 4, a Clinical Activity Score of at least 3 and duration under 3 months were recorded in ophthalmopathy patients. Uncontrolled infection, other autoimmune disease, pregnancy or lactation disqualified patients from enrolment.

This clonotype was sampled from a woman aged 35 to 49 with Graves' ophthalmopathy. This rearrangement joins TRBV28 to TRBJ2-7; 12 nucleotides align to TRBD2. The sequenced sample consisted of blood. The CDR3 DNA follows: TGTGCCACCCAGGGGCTAGCGGGAGGGTACGAGCAGTACTTC. Its translation: CATQGLAGGYEQYF.